This TCR beta chain was observed in a study of PD-1 blockade in classical Hodgkin lymphoma. The CDR3 covers 15 residues. Germline assignment: CDR1 MDHEN and CDR2 SYDVKM. V was trimmed by 1 base and J by 6 bases, leaving 16 bases between them. Assay used: immunoSEQ multiplex PCR; TCRdb lists only in-frame clones, some missing. The top ten clones hold roughly 1.9% of a sample with 100,000 or so clones, about 93% of them seen once. The sample's time point: cycle 4 day 1 (C4D1), after more than five weeks of nivolumab. Each patient's relapse followed autologous stem cell transplantation, and brentuximab vedotin exposure varied.

The V gene is TRBV28, the J gene TRBJ2-7, with D perhaps TRBD1 (6 bases). The source is a human donor with classical Hodgkin lymphoma. The sample was peripheral blood mononuclear cells (PBMCs), taken before the fourth cycle of nivolumab. The CDR3 DNA reads as TGTGCCAGCAGTTTATCAGGGCAAGGGGGTCTCGAGCAGTACTTC. This sequence encodes CASSLSGQGGLEQYF. The full variable domain, in which reference TRBV28 and TRBJ2-7 provide the parts outside the CDR3, is DVKVTQSSRYLVKRTGEKVFLECVQDMDHENMFWYRQDPGLGLRLIYFSYDVKMKEKGDIPEGYSVSREKKERFSLILESASTNQTSMYLCASSLSGQGGLEQYFGPGTRLTVT.